This entry lists 29 T cell receptor beta chains sequenced from one sample in a study of control samples from healthy donors and cancer patients (dated by TCRdb to about 2020). The library was built by means of the immunoSEQ multiplex PCR assay. TCRdb's version of the immuneACCESS table is confined to in-frame rearrangements and falls short of the full clone set. An unresolved V gene accounts for under half of the shortfall where checked; the remainder is of unknown origin. A total of approximately 150,000 clones appear in this sample, about nine tenths of them only once. Together, the top ten hold 2% of the sample. Sequencing input: blood. The receptors were sampled from a woman in her forties in good health.

The V call is TRBV3-1 (or the pseudogene TRBV3-2), the J call TRBJ1-6; a weak D match, TRBD1 (6 bases). In germline, CDR1 is LGHDT, CDR2 YNNKEL (reference sequence). The CDR3 is made up of 14 amino acids. Trimming stripped 1 base from V and 10 bases from J, with 11 bases between. CDR3 DNA sequence: TGTGCCAGCAGCCAAGCTGGGGGCGGCTCACCCCTCCACTTT. As protein: CASSQAGGGSPLHF.

The chain combines TRBV25-1 with TRBJ2-1, with D possibly TRBD2 on 6 matching bases. Germline-derived CDR1 and CDR2 are MGHDK and SYGVNS. Trimming removed 3 bases from V and 8 bases from J, with 14 bases in between. The CDR3 contains 14 residues. CDR3 region: CASSDWGLWDEQFF. DNA for the CDR3: TGTGCCAGCAGTGATTGGGGACTGTGGGATGAGCAGTTCTTC.

This clone was seen a single time. This sequence joins TRBV15 and TRBJ2-2, with TRBD2 matching 9 bases. The CDR3 spans 16 residues. Germline CDR1 and CDR2: LNHNV and YYDKDF (reference sequence). The ends lost 5 bases at V and 9 bases at J; junction bases unmatched: 13. The CDR3 loop is CATSRGAGGQYRELFF. The CDR3 DNA is TGTGCCACCAGCCGAGGGGCGGGGGGGCAGTATAGGGAGCTGTTTTTT.

The rearrangement links TRBV3-1 (or the pseudogene TRBV3-2) to TRBJ1-5; a weak D match, TRBD1 (5 bases). The V gene lost 1 base and the J gene lost 4 bases, with 8 bases spanning the gap. The CDR3 totals 14 residues. The germline gives CDR1 LGHDT, CDR2 YNNKEL (reference sequence). The CDR3 DNA follows: TGTGCCAGCAGCCAAGGGCCAGGGAATCAGCCCCAGCATTTT. It is translated as CASSQGPGNQPQHF.

The V and J genes are TRBV2 and TRBJ2-5; tentatively, D is TRBD2 (5 bases). The V end lost 4 bases, the J end lost 5 bases, and 14 bases lay between the germline ends. Germline V gene sequence: CDR1 SNHLY, CDR2 FYNNEI. The CDR3 contains 14 residues. The CDR3 here is CASSATLGFETQYF. The CDR3 nucleotides read TGTGCCAGCAGTGCTACACTAGGATTCGAGACCCAGTACTTC.

The genes are TRBV6-5 and TRBJ1-2; D may be TRBD1 (5 bases). V was clipped by 9 bases and J by 2 bases, with 10 bases between them. This CDR3 region has 12 residues. The germline V gene has CDR1 MNHEY and CDR2 SVGAGI. This CDR3 is CASGTGNYGYTF. CDR3 in DNA: TGTGCCAGTGGGACGGGGAACTATGGCTACACCTTC.

J is TRBJ2-5 and V is TRBV2; D perhaps matches TRBD2 (7 bases). The CDR3 has 15 amino acids. In germline, CDR1 is SNHLY, CDR2 FYNNEI. The V gene lost 8 bases and the J gene lost 1 base, with 17 bases spanning the gap. CDR3 DNA sequence: TGTGCCAGCCCCATAGGGGGGGACTCCCAAGAGACCCAGTACTTC. Amino acids: CASPIGGDSQETQYF.

The CDR3 nucleotides are TGTGCCACCAGTGACCCCAGCGGGGGAGGCACAGATACGCAGTATTTT. This translates into CATSDPSGGGTDTQYF. V is TRBV24-1 and J is TRBJ2-3; 8 bases are shared with TRBD2. CDR3 size: 16 residues. The germline CDR1 and CDR2 sequences are KGHDR and SFDVKD. With 4 bases clipped from V and 1 base from J, the junction kept 6 bases outside the gene matches.

The chain is built from TRBV9 and TRBJ2-7, with TRBD1 as a possible D gene (6 bases). Germline CDR1 reads SGDLS; CDR2 reads YYNGEE. The V end was cut by 1 base, the J end by 3 bases, with 26 bases between. This CDR3 has 19 amino acids. This chain's CDR3 is CASSVLNRVLTLPLYEQYF. DNA of the CDR3: TGTGCCAGCAGCGTATTAAACAGGGTTCTAACTCTACCTCTCTACGAGCAGTACTTC.

The chain recombines TRBV6-5 with TRBJ2-1, with TRBD2 matching over 7 bases. The germline gives CDR1 MNHEY, CDR2 SVGAGI. With V trimmed by 4 bases and J by 4 bases, 7 bases remained unmatched. CDR3 length equals 15 residues. As DNA, the CDR3 is TGTGCCAGCAGTTCTCCGGGACTAAATTACAATGAGCAGTTCTTC. This codes for CASSSPGLNYNEQFF.

This CDR3 reads CASSQGRGALQETQYF. The CDR3, as DNA: TGCGCCAGCAGCCAAGGGAGGGGGGCGCTACAAGAGACCCAGTACTTC. V and J are TRBV4-1 and TRBJ2-5; D might be TRBD1 or TRBD2, each matching 6 bases. CDR3 length: 16 amino acids. V was clipped by 1 base and J by 2 bases, with 14 bases between them. The germline V gene encodes CDR1 MGHRA and CDR2 YSYEKL.

For the CDR3, the DNA is TGTGCCAGCAGCGTAGAAAATAGCGGGGGAAGTAGGGGTAATTTGGAGACCCAGTACTTC. Its protein product is CASSVENSGGSRGNLETQYF. The chain joins TRBV9 to TRBJ2-5; 9 nucleotides match TRBD2. V was pared by 0 bases and J by 5 bases, with 20 bases of the junction left unmatched. Germline CDR1 SGDLS, CDR2 YYNGEE. This CDR3 has 20 amino acids. The whole variable domain, filled in from reference TRBV9 and TRBJ2-5, reads DSGVTQTPKHLITATGQRVTLRCSPRSGDLSVYWYQQSLDQGLQFLIQYYNGEERAKGNILERFSAQQFPDLHSELNLSSLELGDSALYFCASSVENSGGSRGNLETQYFGPGTRLLVL.

The rearrangement joins TRBV12-3 or TRBV12-4 to TRBJ1-1, with TRBD1 as a possible D gene (6 bases). The CDR3 totals 12 residues. The V end was cut by 4 bases, the J end by 6 bases, with 9 bases between. The CDR3 region is CASSYRDPEAFF. The CDR3 nucleotides read TGTGCCAGCAGTTACAGGGACCCTGAAGCTTTCTTT.

The rearrangement uses TRBV5-8 and TRBJ2-1; the match to TRBD2 covers 15 bases. Germline-derived CDR1 and CDR2 are SGHTS and YDEGEE. J gave up 0 bases and V 2 bases, and 9 bases lay outside the gene matches. The CDR3 has 20 amino acids. CDR3 nucleotides: TGTGCCAGCAGCTTCACTCCGGGACTAGCGGGGGGACGCTCCTACAATGAGCAGTTCTTC. Amino acids: CASSFTPGLAGGRSYNEQFF. Together with reference TRBV5-8 and TRBJ2-1, the CDR3 gives the full variable domain: EAGVTQSPTHLIKTRGQQATLRCSPISGHTSVYWYQQALGLGLQFLLWYDEGEERNRGNFPPRFSGRQFPNYSSELNVNALELEDSALYLCASSFTPGLAGGRSYNEQFFGPGTRLTVL.

V gene TRBV6-5 combines with J gene TRBJ1-2; 7 positions agree with TRBD1. CDR1 and CDR2 (germline): MNHEY, SVGAGI. Unmatched junction bases numbered 8, after V lost 7 bases and J lost 0 bases. CDR3 length: 15 amino acids. CDR3 loop: CASKGQPLTNYGYTF. The DNA of the CDR3 is TGTGCCAGCAAGGGACAGCCACTTACTAACTATGGCTACACCTTC.

This clone is a singleton in its sample. The genes are TRBV7-9 and TRBJ1-2, with TRBD1 matching over 9 bases. Trimming removed 7 bases from V and 1 base from J; junction bases left unmatched: 4. Germline-derived CDR1 and CDR2 are SEHNR and FQNEAQ (reference sequence). The CDR3 has 14 amino acids. The CDR3 region is CASTRTGDNYGYTF. The CDR3 DNA reads as TGTGCCAGCACCCGGACAGGGGATAACTATGGCTACACCTTC.

This chain links TRBV18 with TRBJ2-1; tentative D call: TRBD2 (5 bases). V lost 6 bases and J lost 0, with 15 bases in between. Germline V gene sequence: CDR1 KGHSH, CDR2 LQKENI. The CDR3 runs 16 residues. The CDR3 region has the DNA TGTGCCAGCTCCGCGTCGGAGGCGAGCTCCTACAATGAGCAGTTCTTC. As protein: CASSASEASSYNEQFF.

V gene TRBV29-1 combines with J gene TRBJ2-1; D call uncertain. CDR1 is SQVTM and CDR2 is ANQGSEA in the germline V gene. Trimming left V 8 bases short and J 4 bases short, with 9 bases between. There are 11 residues in the CDR3. The CDR3 DNA follows: TGCAGCTTCGTTATTTACAATGAGCAGTTCTTC. It translates to CSFVIYNEQFF.

This clone has only one observation. J is TRBJ1-1 and V is TRBV11-2; 7 bases match TRBD1. J lost 4 bases, V lost 6 bases, and 8 bases had no gene match. Germline CDR1 and CDR2: SGHAT and FQNNGV. The CDR3 is 14 amino acids. The DNA for the CDR3 is TGTGCCAGCAGACCAGGGGGGTCGGTCACTGAAGCTTTCTTT. Amino acids: CASRPGGSVTEAFF.

The J gene is TRBJ1-1, the V gene TRBV7-2, with D perhaps matching TRBD1 (5 bases). The CDR3 length is 13 residues. The V gene's germline CDR1 is SGHTA and CDR2 FQGNSA. V was pared by 3 bases and J by 0 bases, with 5 bases between. CDR3 loop: CASSLTVNTEAFF. The CDR3 region has the DNA TGTGCCAGCAGCTTGACAGTGAACACTGAAGCTTTCTTT. Supplemented by reference TRBV7-2 and TRBJ1-1, the full variable domain reads GAGVSQSPSNKVTEKGKDVELRCDPISGHTALYWYRQSLGQGLEFLIYFQGNSAPDKSGLPSDRFSAERTGGSVSTLTIQRTQQEDSAVYLCASSLTVNTEAFFGQGTRLTVV.

The chain joins TRBV7-6 to TRBJ2-5, with no clear D. The CDR3 has 15 amino acids. V lost 1 base to trimming and J lost 2 bases, with 11 bases between them. The germline CDR1 and CDR2 sequences are SGHVS and FNYEAQ. The CDR3 DNA follows: TGTGCCAGCAGCTTAGGGTCAGGTCAGCAAGAGACCCAGTACTTC. Translating gives CASSLGSGQQETQYF. The variable domain in full, completed from reference TRBV7-6 and TRBJ2-5, reads GAGVSQSPRYKVTKRGQDVALRCDPISGHVSLYWYRQALGQGPEFLTYFNYEAQQDKSGLPNDRFSAERPEGSISTLTIQRTEQRDSAMYRCASSLGSGQQETQYFGPGTRLLVL.

The genes are TRBV20-1 and TRBJ1-1; no firm D call. CDR1 is DFQATT and CDR2 is SNEGSKA in the germline V gene (reference sequence). Trimming removed 7 bases at V and 4 bases at J, with 10 bases between. The CDR3 is made up of 11 amino acids. Written as DNA, the CDR3 is TGCAGTGTTATTGAATTCACTGAAGCTTTCTTT. This gives the protein CSVIEFTEAFF.

This chain joins TRBV6-6 and TRBJ2-7, with D perhaps given as TRBD1 or TRBD2 (5 bases each). Trimming took 0 bases from V and 11 from J, leaving 17 bases between them. Germline CDR1 is MNHNY and CDR2 is SVGAGI (reference sequence). The CDR3 is 14 amino acids. The CDR3 DNA is TGTGCCAGCAGTTACTCGACGACGGACCGAGGGGAGTACTTC. It specifies CASSYSTTDRGEYF.

The chain recombines TRBV5-1 with TRBJ2-2; 8 bases align to TRBD2. The ends lost 4 bases at V and 4 bases at J; junction bases unmatched: 12. Germline lookup yields CDR1 SGHRS and CDR2 YFSETQ. There are 17 residues in the CDR3. CDR3 bases: TGCGCCAGCAGCAAACCGGCCGGCGGGGGGAGCACCGGGGAGCTGTTTTTT. It is translated as CASSKPAGGGSTGELFF.

The rearrangement uses TRBV6-6 and TRBJ1-6; D unclear. Trimming shortened V by 6 bases and J by 8 bases, and 14 bases separated the two germline ends. The CDR3 runs 14 residues. Germline V gene data show CDR1 as MNHNY and CDR2 as SVGAGI (reference sequence). This CDR3 is CASRRTQEDSPLHF. CDR3 nucleotide sequence: TGTGCCAGCAGAAGGACTCAGGAGGATTCACCCCTCCACTTT.

The chain links TRBV5-1 to TRBJ2-7, with D tentatively TRBD1 (6 bases). The V end lost 0 bases, the J end lost 2 bases, and 12 bases lay between the germline ends. CDR1 and CDR2 from the germline V gene are SGHRS and YFSETQ. The CDR3 sequence is 15 residues long. The chain's CDR3 is CASSLVGASTYEQYF. CDR3 nucleotide sequence: TGCGCCAGCAGCTTGGTGGGGGCGAGTACCTACGAGCAGTACTTC. Variable domain in full (rest from reference TRBV5-1 and TRBJ2-7): KAGVTQTPRYLIKTRGQQVTLSCSPISGHRSVSWYQQTPGQGLQFLFEYFSETQRNKGNFPGRFSGRQFSNSRSEMNVSTLELGDSALYLCASSLVGASTYEQYFGPGTRLTVT.

The rearrangement links TRBV28 to TRBJ1-4, with D perhaps TRBD1 (6 bases). CDR3 length: 13 residues. Germline V gene sequence: CDR1 MDHEN, CDR2 SYDVKM. V lost 8 bases and J 8 bases, leaving 15 bases between the germline ends. The CDR3 bases are TGTGCCAGCGAGGGGGTAAACGGGGAAAAACTGTTTTTT. Translating gives CASEGVNGEKLFF.

This sequence joins TRBV18 and TRBJ1-1; TRBD1 matches at 9 bases. Germline-derived CDR1 and CDR2 are KGHSH and LQKENI. The CDR3 loop spans 15 amino acids. With 0 bases clipped from V and 7 bases from J, the junction kept 6 bases outside the gene matches. CDR3 amino acids: CASSPPGTGSGEAFF. CDR3 bases: TGTGCCAGCTCACCACCCGGGACAGGGAGTGGTGAAGCTTTCTTT.

The CDR3 protein is CASSVATGPWPLHF. The CDR3 DNA reads as TGTGCCAGCAGCGTAGCTACAGGACCGTGGCCCCTCCACTTT. This rearrangement joins TRBV9 to TRBJ1-6, with D perhaps TRBD1 (5 bases). Trimming left V 0 bases short and J 13 bases short, with 14 bases between. This CDR3 has 14 residues. CDR1 is SGDLS, CDR2 YYNGEE, per germline.